One sample yielded the 14 T cell receptor beta chains listed below, sequenced in a study of blood T cells in healthy people across ages. A second PCR of about 7 to 12 cycles used a sample-barcoded 5' primer and a J-beta primer mix. TCRdb reanalysed the 5' RACE reads using MiXCR and keeps one entry per CDR3 protein. The data show 800,000 or so distinct CDR3 sequences, approximately 25% seen once. This same sample was also part of a study on T cells of mothers and their children.

Material for sequencing was blood. These receptors were collected from a boy aged 5-17 years in good health.

The chain joins TRBV7-2 to TRBJ1-4, with D hard to call. V was shortened by 5 bases and J by 8 bases, with 6 bases between the two germline ends. The CDR3 loop spans 11 amino acids. Germline loops: CDR1 SGHTA, CDR2 FQGNSA. CDR3 residues: CASSQREKLFF. In nucleotides, the CDR3 is TGTGCCAGCAGCCAGAGAGAAAAACTGTTTTTT.

This chain uses TRBV6-1 with TRBJ2-2; 9 nucleotides align to TRBD2. There are 14 residues in the CDR3. CDR1 and CDR2 (germline): MNHNS, SASEGT. Unmatched junction bases numbered 4, after V lost 8 bases and J lost 3 bases. Here the CDR3 DNA reads TGTGCCAGCCGACTAGCGGATTACACCGGGGAGCTGTTTTTT. Amino acid sequence: CASRLADYTGELFF.

This clonotype has only a few counts. This chain uses TRBV5-1 with TRBJ2-2; no reliable D call. With 2 bases removed from V and 0 bases from J, the gap between germline ends came to 11 bases. The CDR3 loop spans 16 amino acids. Germline V gene sequence: CDR1 SGHRS, CDR2 YFSETQ. The CDR3 sequence is CASSFQTRSNTGELFF. The DNA of the CDR3 is TGCGCCAGCAGCTTCCAGACAAGGTCGAACACCGGGGAGCTGTTTTTT.

Concerning this clonotype: Compared with germline, one end of the junction differs, possibly owing to a read error. The chain links TRBV7-7 to TRBJ2-7; D may match TRBD1 or TRBD2 (5 bases each). CDR3 length: 15 residues. In germline, CDR1 is SSHAT, CDR2 FNYEAQ (reference sequence). The CDR3 DNA reads as TGTGCTAGCAGCCTCGCGATGGGGGAATCCTACGAGCAGTACTTC. Its translation is CASSLAMGESYEQYF.

This clonotype occurred many times. The V and J genes are TRBV5-1 and TRBJ2-2; D not resolved. Trimming removed 8 bases at V and 2 bases at J, with 19 bases between. Per the germline V gene, CDR1 is SGHRS and CDR2 is YFSETQ. The CDR3 covers 16 residues. The CDR3 DNA is TGCGCCAGTTCCCCTCGCCCTCCCACCAACACCGGGGAGCTGTTTTTT. Its translation: CASSPRPPTNTGELFF.

This chain connects TRBV27 to TRBJ2-5, with 8 bases identical to TRBD2. The J call may not be correct, given that the DNA end is closer to TRBJ2-1. Germline assignment: CDR1 MNHEY and CDR2 SMNVEV (reference sequence). This CDR3 has 16 amino acids. For the CDR3, the DNA is TGTGCCAGCAGTTCGGACGGACTAGCTTACCAAGAGACCCAGTTCTTC. This translates into CASSSDGLAYQETQFF.

This chain links TRBV2 with TRBJ1-5, with 8 bases matching TRBD1. The trim removed 1 base at V and 0 bases at J, leaving 5 bases unmatched. Germline V gene lookup returns CDR1 SNHLY and CDR2 FYNNEI. CDR3 length: 17 amino acids. The CDR3 region has the DNA TGTGCCAGCAGTGAAGGGACAGGGAAATATAGCAATCAGCCCCAGCATTTT. Translated: CASSEGTGKYSNQPQHF.

A few counts support this clonotype. At one end the junction does not follow the germline gene, possibly because of a read error. The J gene is TRBJ2-6, the V gene TRBV7-3; TRBD2 is a possible D gene (6 bases). The CDR3 runs 16 residues. Germline V lookup: CDR1 SGHTA, CDR2 FQGTGA. The CDR3 region has the DNA TGTGCCAGCGGCTTAATCGCGGGGACCGGGGCCAACGTCCTGACTTTC. It encodes CASGLIAGTGANVLTF.

The rearrangement links TRBV6-5 to TRBJ1-1; possibly TRBD1 for D (6 bases). This CDR3 is built from 15 residues. Trimming stripped 1 base from V and 1 base from J, with 10 bases between. Germline CDR1 and CDR2: MNHEY and SVGAGI. The CDR3 DNA is TGTGCCAGCAGTTACTTTGGACAGACGAACACTGAAGCTTTCTTT. This codes for CASSYFGQTNTEAFF.

This clonotype was recorded a few times. The chain recombines TRBV6-2 or TRBV6-3 with TRBJ2-5; D is uncertain. Germline CDR1 MNHEY, CDR2 SVGEGT. The CDR3 is made up of 12 amino acids. V dropped 2 bases and J dropped 6 bases, with 7 bases sitting between them. Here the CDR3 reads CASSYPSKTQYF. DNA of the CDR3: TGTGCCAGCAGTTACCCCTCCAAGACCCAGTACTTC.

This clonotype turned up a few times. The V gene is TRBV7-9, the J gene TRBJ2-3; 7 bases line up with TRBD2. Trimming cost V 4 bases and J 0 bases; bases outside gene matches: 10. Germline V gene data show CDR1 as SEHNR and CDR2 as FQNEAQ (reference sequence). The CDR3 runs 17 residues. The CDR3 sequence is CASSSRSPSGSTDTQYF. DNA of the CDR3: TGTGCCAGCAGCTCCCGTTCGCCTAGCGGCAGCACAGATACGCAGTATTTT.

This clonotype was picked up a small number of times. This rearrangement joins TRBV29-1 to TRBJ2-5; D may be TRBD1 (6 bases). The J call may be wrong; the DNA end is better matched by TRBJ2-7. Germline CDR1 and CDR2: SQVTM and ANQGSEA. This CDR3 region has 14 residues. CDR3 protein: CSVEGTDDSYEQYF. CDR3 nucleotides: TGCAGCGTTGAAGGGACAGACGACTCCTACGAGCAGTACTTC.

On this clonotype itself: The CDR3 does not close with the conserved phenylalanine or tryptophan, likely indicating a read error. The CDR3 reads CSATPGPTNTEAFL. DNA for the CDR3: TGCAGCGCGACCCCGGGACCCACGAACACTGAAGCTTTCCTT. The chain employs TRBV29-1 and TRBJ1-1; maybe TRBD1 (5 bases). The V gene's germline CDR1 is SQVTM and CDR2 ANQGSEA. The CDR3 has 14 residues. V was pared by 7 bases and J by 1 base, with 16 bases between.

The table lists this clonotype with many counts. The chain employs TRBV18 and TRBJ1-4, with D uncertain. The CDR3 length is 12 residues. V dropped 8 bases and J dropped 5 bases, with 9 bases sitting between them. Looked up from germline, CDR1 is KGHSH and CDR2 is LQKENI. CDR3: CASSPTNEKLFF. CDR3 DNA sequence: TGTGCCAGCAGTCCGACAAATGAAAAACTGTTTTTT.